Listed below are T cell receptor beta chains from one sample, sequenced in a study of tumor and adjacent non-tumor tissue in lung cancer. TCRdb independently ran MiXCR on the multiplex PCR reads; one entry per CDR3 protein. Of around 70,000 distinct CDR3 sequences listed, 60% are singletons. Material: lung tumor tissue. The receptors come from a man aged 50 to 59 with non-small cell lung cancer. Both conserved end residues are part of each CDR3. D genes are given only for firm matches. Only part of the rows carry a size: once, few, many, or a class if the clone is expanded.

j_call: TRBJ2-1; d_call: -; clone_size: -; v_call: TRBV11-3; cdr3_aa: CASNLGCGNDQFF; cdr3_nt: TGTGCCAGCAACTTAGGATGCGGGAATGATCAGTTCTTC
j_call: TRBJ1-1; d_call: TRBD1; clone_size: -; v_call: TRBV2; cdr3_aa: CASIETGVPQAFF; cdr3_nt: TGTGCCAGCATCGAGACAGGGGTACCTCAAGCTTTCTTT
j_call: TRBJ2-1; d_call: TRBD2; clone_size: many; v_call: TRBV4-2; cdr3_aa: CASSQGLADYNEQFF; cdr3_nt: TGTGCCAGCAGCCAAGGACTAGCGGACTACAATGAGCAGTTCTTC
j_call: TRBJ2-5; d_call: TRBD2; clone_size: many; v_call: TRBV14; cdr3_aa: CASSQALAGPQETQYF; cdr3_nt: TGTGCCAGCAGCCAAGCCTTAGCGGGACCCCAAGAGACCCAGTACTTC
j_call: TRBJ1-2; d_call: TRBD1; clone_size: -; v_call: TRBV6-1; cdr3_aa: CASVLRQGHNYGYTF; cdr3_nt: TGTGCCAGCGTTCTGCGACAGGGGCACAACTATGGCTACACCTTC
j_call: TRBJ2-3; d_call: TRBD1; clone_size: many; v_call: TRBV4-1; cdr3_aa: CASSPIPRTGGTMSTDTQYF; cdr3_nt: TGCGCCAGCAGCCCTATACCTAGGACAGGGGGCACTATGAGCACAGATACGCAGTATTTT
j_call: TRBJ2-3; d_call: -; clone_size: many; v_call: TRBV6-5; cdr3_aa: CASSYLQATDTQYF; cdr3_nt: TGTGCCAGCAGTTACCTCCAGGCCACAGATACGCAGTATTTT
j_call: TRBJ2-1; d_call: -; clone_size: many; v_call: TRBV12-3/TRBV12-4; cdr3_aa: CASRTSGQISHEQFF; cdr3_nt: TGTGCCAGCAGAACCTCGGGACAAATTTCCCATGAGCAGTTCTTC
j_call: TRBJ1-1; d_call: -; clone_size: once; v_call: TRBV7-9; cdr3_aa: CASSFNRETEAFF; cdr3_nt: TGTGCCAGCAGCTTTAACAGGGAAACTGAAGCTTTCTTT
j_call: TRBJ1-1; d_call: -; clone_size: many; v_call: TRBV5-4; cdr3_aa: CASSFGIRGNTEAFF; cdr3_nt: TGTGCCAGCAGCTTCGGGATCAGGGGAAACACTGAAGCTTTCTTT
j_call: TRBJ2-3; d_call: TRBD2; clone_size: -; v_call: TRBV28; cdr3_aa: CASSLWAGGPTTDTQYF; cdr3_nt: TGTGCCAGCAGTTTATGGGCGGGAGGCCCAACCACAGATACGCAGTATTTT
j_call: TRBJ2-1; d_call: -; clone_size: few; v_call: TRBV28; cdr3_aa: CASSLSGNEQFF; cdr3_nt: TGTGCCAGCAGTTTATCAGGGAATGAGCAGTTCTTC
j_call: TRBJ2-7; d_call: TRBD2; clone_size: many; v_call: TRBV29-1; cdr3_aa: CSVEDTGTSAEQYF; cdr3_nt: TGCAGCGTTGAAGATACCGGGACTAGCGCCGAGCAGTACTTC
j_call: TRBJ2-1; d_call: -; clone_size: many; v_call: TRBV12-3/TRBV12-4; cdr3_aa: CASSPLTLGNEQFF; cdr3_nt: TGTGCCAGCAGTCCTCTAACATTGGGGAATGAGCAGTTCTTC
j_call: TRBJ2-5; d_call: TRBD2; clone_size: -; v_call: TRBV11-2; cdr3_aa: CASSLGGGGEKAQYF; cdr3_nt: TGTGCCAGCAGCTTAGGAGGCGGGGGGGAGAAGGCCCAGTACTTT
j_call: TRBJ2-5; d_call: TRBD2; clone_size: -; v_call: TRBV25-1; cdr3_aa: CASCEPTSGQETQYF; cdr3_nt: TGTGCCAGCTGTGAACCAACTAGCGGACAAGAGACCCAATACTTC
j_call: TRBJ2-1; d_call: -; clone_size: -; v_call: TRBV28; cdr3_aa: CASSFGSPKDYELFF; cdr3_nt: TGTGCCAGCAGTTTTGGGTCCCCGAAGGACTATGAGCTGTTCTTC
j_call: TRBJ2-3; d_call: -; clone_size: -; v_call: TRBV11-3; cdr3_aa: CVSSRGGKDTQYF; cdr3_nt: TGTGTCAGCAGCCGTGGCGGGAAGGATACGCAATATTTT
j_call: TRBJ1-3; d_call: TRBD1; clone_size: -; v_call: TRBV7-9; cdr3_aa: CASSLEGAAGNTIYF; cdr3_nt: TGTGCCAGCAGCTTAGAGGGGGCGGCTGGAAACACCATATATTTT
j_call: TRBJ2-7; d_call: TRBD2; clone_size: -; v_call: TRBV4-1; cdr3_aa: CTSSQDWGGLAVVRTYEQYF; cdr3_nt: TGCACCAGCAGCCAAGATTGGGGGGGACTAGCGGTGGTAAGAACCTACGAGCAGTACTTC
j_call: TRBJ1-5; d_call: TRBD1; clone_size: -; v_call: TRBV6-2/TRBV6-3; cdr3_aa: CASSYDLRTGSDSNQSQHF; cdr3_nt: TGTGCCAGCAGTTACGACTTAAGGACAGGATCGGATAGCAATCAGTCCCAGCATTTT
j_call: TRBJ2-5; d_call: TRBD2; clone_size: -; v_call: TRBV14; cdr3_aa: CDSSQVAGGSETQYF; cdr3_nt: TGTGACAGCAGCCAAGTAGCGGGAGGGTCGGAGACCCAGTACTTC
j_call: TRBJ2-2; d_call: -; clone_size: -; v_call: TRBV20-1; cdr3_aa: CSARPGTTTGELFF; cdr3_nt: TGCAGTGCTAGACCAGGGACAACCACCGGGGAGCTGTTTTTT
j_call: TRBJ2-1; d_call: TRBD2; clone_size: -; v_call: TRBV6-6; cdr3_aa: CVSSSPGLRDNEQFF; cdr3_nt: TGTGTCAGCAGTTCCCCGGGACTAAGGGACAATGAGCAGTTCTTC
j_call: TRBJ2-3; d_call: -; clone_size: many; v_call: TRBV6-5; cdr3_aa: CASTRWTPEGGTDTQYF; cdr3_nt: TGTGCCAGCACTCGATGGACTCCCGAAGGAGGCACAGATACGCAGTATTTT
j_call: TRBJ2-2; d_call: -; clone_size: -; v_call: TRBV5-4; cdr3_aa: CVGSRPPGTAISRTGELFF; cdr3_nt: TGTGTCGGCAGCCGACCACCCGGGACGGCGATTTCTCGCACCGGGGAGCTGTTTTTT
j_call: TRBJ2-7; d_call: -; clone_size: many; v_call: TRBV6-5; cdr3_aa: CASSPGPSAYEQYF; cdr3_nt: TGTGCCAGCAGCCCGGGCCCCTCGGCTTACGAGCAGTACTTC